Sequencing of this T cell receptor (beta chain) was carried out in a study of shared clonotypes between healthy human individuals. Findings and caveats of the study: Inspection by rarefaction showed sorted-subset sequencing to be incomplete despite large depth.

TCRdb keeps only in-frame clones here, not all; method: immunoSEQ multiplex PCR. The table lists some 700,000 clones, about nine tenths of them singletons, with 34% in the top ten. As regards this clone: Its matching antigen is unknown.

The receptor comes from a man in his late teens or twenties in good health. Some clones in this sample may be carry-over from other donors' samples. The specimen was memory CD8+ T cells from PBMCs. Subset meaning: CD45RO+ cells pooled with CCR7-negative TemRA cells.

The CDR3 region has the DNA TGTGCCAGCAGCAAAGAACCAGAGACCCAGTACTTC. It codes for CASSKEPETQYF. The rearrangement joins TRBV7-8 to TRBJ2-5, with no clear D. Per germline, CDR1 SGHVS and CDR2 FQNEAQ. The CDR3 covers 12 residues. V lost 5 bases to trimming and J lost 4 bases, with 8 bases between them.